The 19 T cell receptor beta chains given below trace back to one sample, sequenced in a study of T cell repertoires in cytomegalovirus infection. These TCRs' antigens remain unknown. TCRdb reanalysed the reads using MiXCR and keeps one entry per CDR3 protein. The table records hundreds of thousands of distinct CDR3 sequences, roughly 30% of them present only once. Sample: cultured CD8+ T cells from PBMCs, taken from culture after CMV antigen stimulation. These receptors were collected from a human donor in good health (CMV status not recorded). Some clones in this sample may be carry-over from other donors' samples.

In its sample, this clonotype was seen many times. The chain joins TRBV7-9 to TRBJ2-7; 7 bases match TRBD1. This CDR3 region has 13 residues. V was clipped by 3 bases and J by 5 bases; unmatched bases: 4. From germline, CDR1 is SEHNR and CDR2 FQNEAQ (reference sequence). In nucleotides, the CDR3 is TGTGCCAGCAGCTTGAGGGGGCCAAACGAGCAGTACTTC. It is translated as CASSLRGPNEQYF.

V and J are TRBV7-9 and TRBJ1-3, with 7 bases identical to TRBD1. Germline assignment: CDR1 SEHNR and CDR2 FQNEAQ (reference sequence). CDR3 length: 17 amino acids. The V and J ends lost 5 bases and 0 bases, in that order; junction bases with no gene match: 10. This chain's CDR3 is CASSGTGQPYSGNTIYF. CDR3 coding DNA: TGTGCCAGCAGCGGGACGGGACAGCCTTACTCTGGAAACACCATATATTTT.

The gene calls are TRBV7-6 and TRBJ2-5; D is uncertain. The CDR3 contains 14 residues. CDR1 and CDR2 (germline): SGHVS, FNYEAQ. V was cut by 5 bases and J by 3 bases, with 13 bases left in between. The CDR3 region is CASSARNQEETQYF. The CDR3 DNA reads as TGTGCCAGCAGCGCCCGGAACCAAGAAGAGACCCAGTACTTC.

V usage is TRBV4-1 and J usage is TRBJ2-1; 7 nucleotides agree with TRBD2. Germline V gene sequence: CDR1 MGHRA, CDR2 YSYEKL. The CDR3 covers 16 residues. The V segment lost 3 bases and the J segment 5 bases; nucleotides outside the gene matches: 10. The CDR3 nucleotides read TGCGCCAGCAGCCACCCCTCGACTAGCCAGGACAATGAGCAGTTCTTC. Its protein product is CASSHPSTSQDNEQFF.

This clonotype has just a few counts. CDR3 protein: CASGLVQEGSTEAFF. For the CDR3, the DNA is TGTGCTAGTGGTTTGGTACAGGAGGGGTCCACTGAAGCTTTCTTT. The chain has TRBV12-5 and TRBJ1-1; possibly TRBD1 for D (5 bases). Trimming took off 0 bases at V and 4 bases at J, with 12 bases between the two ends. The CDR3 has 15 residues. In germline, CDR1 is LGHNT, CDR2 FRNRAP. The whole variable domain, remainder taken from reference TRBV12-5 and TRBJ1-1, is DARVTQTPRHKVTEMGQEVTMRCQPILGHNTVFWYRQTMMQGLELLAYFRNRAPLDDSGMPKDRFSAEMPDATLATLKIQPSEPRDSAVYFCASGLVQEGSTEAFFGQGTRLTVV.

Concerning this clonotype itself: Since a much larger clone is just one base distant, this may be a read error. The rearrangement uses TRBV6-2 or TRBV6-3 and TRBJ2-2; D gene uncertain. Germline CDR1 is MNHEY and CDR2 is SVGEGT. The CDR3 is 11 amino acids. For the CDR3, the DNA is TGTGCCAGCAGTGGTGGCTGGGATCTGTTTTTT. Translation gives CASSGGWDLFF.

This clonotype turned up a few times. The chain joins TRBV4-1 to TRBJ1-5; D remains ambiguous. The V gene's germline CDR1 is MGHRA and CDR2 YSYEKL. Trimming removed 1 base at V and 3 bases at J, with 10 bases between. The CDR3 is made up of 15 amino acids. The chain's CDR3 is CASSQGEGLNQPQHF. CDR3 nucleotide sequence: TGCGCCAGCAGCCAAGGCGAAGGGCTCAATCAGCCCCAGCATTTT.

This clonotype was detected a few times. V usage is TRBV7-6 and J usage is TRBJ1-6; D possibly corresponds to TRBD1 (5 bases). The CDR3 consists of 15 residues. V lost 2 bases and J lost 8, with 13 bases in between. CDR1 and CDR2 from the germline V gene are SGHVS and FNYEAQ. The CDR3 sequence is CASSLSQWGDSPLHF. The CDR3 DNA reads as TGTGCCAGCAGCTTAAGTCAGTGGGGGGATTCACCCCTCCACTTT.

A few counts support this clonotype. The chain joins TRBV5-6 to TRBJ2-7; a possible D gene is TRBD2 (6 bases). V lost 6 bases and J lost 7, with 20 bases in between. The CDR3 is 14 amino acids. Germline lookup yields CDR1 SGHDT and CDR2 YYEEEE. CDR3 sequence: CASTPGGSYVEQYF. CDR3 bases: TGTGCCAGCACCCCCGGGGGATCCTACGTGGAGCAGTACTTC.

In its sample, this clonotype was seen a few times. J is TRBJ2-2 and V is TRBV5-4, with D perhaps being TRBD1 or TRBD2 (6 bases each). The germline V gene has CDR1 SGHNT and CDR2 YYREEE (reference sequence). There are 16 residues in the CDR3. V dropped 1 base and J dropped 7 bases, with 17 bases sitting between them. The CDR3 spells CASSLPDRGHGGELFF. The CDR3 DNA is TGTGCCAGCAGCTTGCCCGACCGGGGGCACGGCGGGGAGCTGTTTTTT.

Comments on this clonotype: A much larger clone sits a single nucleotide away, making a read error possible. The gene calls are TRBV7-9 and TRBJ1-4; 7 positions match TRBD1. The CDR3 is made up of 13 amino acids. The germline gives CDR1 SEHNR, CDR2 FQNEAQ (reference sequence). Here the CDR3 DNA reads TGTGTCAGCAGCACGACAGGGCATCGAAAACTGTTTTTT. This codes for CVSSTTGHRKLFF.

The chain links TRBV6-5 to TRBJ2-1; 8 nucleotides line up with TRBD1. J lost 6 bases, V lost 6 bases, and 10 bases had no gene match. Germline assignment: CDR1 MNHEY and CDR2 SVGAGI. The CDR3 runs 15 residues. For the CDR3, the DNA is TGTGCCAGCAGACCCGGGACAGGTAGTTTCAATGAGCAGTTCTTC. It codes for CASRPGTGSFNEQFF.

In the case of this clonotype: A much larger clone lies a single base off, so this may be a read error. The chain carries TRBV12-3 or TRBV12-4 and TRBJ1-1; D is unclear. CDR3 length equals 13 residues. The CDR3 loop reads CANSLADNTEAFF. The CDR3 DNA follows: TGTGCCAACAGTTTGGCAGATAACACTGAAGCTTTCTTT.

This clonotype was picked up many times. The chain couples TRBV7-8 to TRBJ1-5; D is possibly TRBD1 (6 bases). This CDR3 has 15 residues. Germline V gives CDR1 SGHVS, CDR2 FQNEAQ. V was cut by 1 base and J by 5 bases, with 12 bases left in between. CDR3 sequence reads: CASSLVVHRDQPQHF. In DNA form, the CDR3 reads TGTGCCAGCAGCTTAGTAGTCCACAGGGATCAGCCCCAGCATTTT. The whole variable domain, filled in from reference TRBV7-8 and TRBJ1-5, reads GAGVSQSPRYKVAKRGQDVALRCDPISGHVSLFWYQQALGQGPEFLTYFQNEAQLDKSGLPSDRFFAERPEGSVSTLKIQRTQQEDSAVYLCASSLVVHRDQPQHFGDGTRLSIL.

The sample holds a few counts of this clonotype. The chain has TRBV10-3 and TRBJ2-3, with TRBD2 matching over 7 bases. Germline-derived CDR1 and CDR2 are ENHRY and SYGVKD. J lost 0 bases, V lost 10 bases, and 10 bases had no gene match. There are 15 residues in the CDR3. In DNA, the CDR3 is TGTGCCACCCTGGGAGCGGGACGTAGCACAGATACGCAGTATTTT. It yields the protein CATLGAGRSTDTQYF.

The CDR3 loop reads CASSQGGAQMWQTIAYGYTF. The DNA for the CDR3 is TGCGCCAGCAGCCAAGGGGGGGCCCAGATGTGGCAGACGATTGCCTATGGCTACACCTTC. The chain couples TRBV4-3 to TRBJ1-2; tentatively, D is TRBD1 (6 bases). This CDR3 comprises 20 residues. Trimming removed 1 base at V and 4 bases at J, with 28 bases between. Per the germline V gene, CDR1 is LGHNA and CDR2 is YSLEER.

This clonotype was seen a few times. This chain connects TRBV13 to TRBJ1-2; 8 positions agree with TRBD1. Germline CDR1 and CDR2: PRHDT and FYEKMQ (reference sequence). V was clipped by 5 bases and J by 5 bases; unmatched bases: 10. The CDR3 is 15 amino acids. The CDR3, as DNA: TGTGCCAGCAGCCAGTCCCGGGACAGGCGGTATGGCTACACCTTC. This translates into CASSQSRDRRYGYTF. Complete variable domain (other parts from reference TRBV13 and TRBJ1-2): AAGVIQSPRHLIKEKRETATLKCYPIPRHDTVYWYQQGPGQDPQFLISFYEKMQSDKGSIPDRFSAQQFSDYHSELNMSSLELGDSALYFCASSQSRDRRYGYTFGSGTRLTVV.

The chain is built from TRBV19 and TRBJ1-1, with D unclear. This CDR3 region has 15 residues. Germline V gene lookup returns CDR1 LNHDA and CDR2 SQIVND (reference sequence). V lost 5 bases to trimming and J lost 1 base, with 14 bases between them. The CDR3: CASSPVSFGNTEAFF. CDR3 in DNA: TGTGCCAGTAGTCCAGTCTCATTCGGGAACACTGAAGCTTTCTTT.

This clonotype has just a few counts. The rearrangement uses TRBV27 and TRBJ2-7, with 7 bases matching TRBD1. V dropped 5 bases and J dropped 2; count of bases not matched to a gene: 12. Per germline, CDR1 MNHEY and CDR2 SMNVEV (reference sequence). CDR3 length equals 16 residues. The CDR3 loop is CASSPLTGPSTYEQYF. For the CDR3, the DNA is TGTGCCAGCAGTCCTCTGACAGGGCCTTCCACCTACGAGCAGTACTTC.